This T cell receptor (beta chain) comes out of a study of human T cells and chemical hapten exposure. Study as a whole: Researchers reported sensitizing an approximately 2 cm by approximately 2 cm upper inner arm skin site with 2% DPC. Alopecia universalis, totalis or areata was present in patients who were mostly female. The variation in per-sample TCR yields arose mainly from small differences in pooled library volumes.

Turning to this clonotype: The antigen remains unidentified. The CDR3 carries no conserved terminal phenylalanine or tryptophan, so it likely arises from a read error.

Study-level findings and limits: Alopecia in the donors means their immune response may deviate from healthy people's.

Noted time point: patch test 1, 2 weeks after DPC sensitization. Treatment here: therapeutic diphenylcyclopropenone sensitization with weekly scalp DPC. TCRdb re-called the RACE reads with MiXCR, one entry per CDR3 protein. The profile shows about 110,000 distinct CDR3 sequences, approximately 11% of them singletons. The sequenced sample was whole blood, obtained in connection with sensitization to the hapten diphenylcyclopropenone (DPC). The receptor's source is a middle-aged woman with alopecia areata. Some clones in this sample may be carry-over from other donors' samples.

CDR3 bases: TGTGCCAGCAGCTTAGGGACCTCAGGTAACACTGAAGCTTTCTAT. Translating it yields CASSLGTSGNTEAFY. The chain employs TRBV7-6 and TRBJ1-1; D gene unclear. V was shortened by 1 base and J by 2 bases, with 11 bases between the two germline ends. CDR3 length: 15 amino acids. Germline CDR1 and CDR2: SGHVS and FNYEAQ.